The text below deals with one T cell receptor (beta chain). Its antigen has not been determined. Per-base quality was not reported, and no clone a single base away is much larger than it. This sample's time point label indicates: baseline before oral tofacitinib. Lesional scalp punch biopsies and peripheral blood were obtained from alopecia areata patients. PBMCs were separated by density centrifugation and stained for CD3, CD4 and CD8, after which CD4+ and CD8+ T cells were sorted on a FACSAria. The CDR3, cysteine through phenylalanine, is 15 amino acids long. The CDR3 DNA has 45 bases and is translated from base 1. The germline V gene provides CDR1 SQVTM and CDR2 ANQGSEA. The junction shows trimming of 2 bases on V and 2 bases on J, plus 15 bases between the germline ends. The data originate from a study of CD8+ T cells in alopecia areata listed by TCRdb under 2018. Regarding the study in general: The treated patients, all with moderate-to-severe alopecia areata, were enrolled in an open-label pilot trial of oral tofacitinib given at 5 to 10 mg twice daily. Tofacitinib was administered for 6 to 18 months, and 6 months of follow-up off drug were then conducted to assess delayed response and recurrence. The study used high-throughput TCRbeta sequencing to examine T cell clonal expansion in alopecia areata, in both the C3H/HeJ mouse model and human patients. Scalp tissue and sorted CD4+ and CD8+ peripheral blood T cells from patchy and totalis/universalis alopecia areata patients and from healthy controls were covered by human TCRbeta sequencing. Biopsies were taken from tofacitinib-treated patients at baseline and at 4 and 24 weeks of treatment, and a later scalp biopsy was taken in several of the tofacitinib-treated patients. Scalp clonality was compared across normal scalp (n=4), patchy alopecia areata scalp (n=8), and alopecia totalis/universalis scalp (n=8). RNA was obtained with the PAXgene miRNA kit for fixed scalp, the miRNeasy kit for PBMCs, and the RNeasy kit for mouse skin. TCRbeta CDR3 regions were amplified by immunoSEQ multiplex PCR with 35 Vbeta forward and 13 Jbeta reverse primers.

General study outcomes and caveats: Resident alphabeta T cells in normal human skin are also sequenced, complicating scalp TCR repertoire analysis, unlike mouse skin dominated by gammadelta T cells. Lesional scalp, especially in alopecia totalis/universalis, showed higher clonality and more expanded CD8+ clones than normal scalp, suggesting antigenic drive. Shared TCR sequences between patients were less evident than in mice, which may be partly attributable to HLA diversity in the patient population.

The library was obtained by the immunoSEQ multiplex PCR assay. RNA was extracted from all samples and reverse transcribed into cDNA, which served as template for TCR sequencing. First-strand cDNA was synthesized using SuperScript III with a 2:1 mix of oligo-dT and random hexamers. A synthetic immune receptor repertoire was used to assess amplification bias, and residual bias was removed computationally. The study's processing was this. Raw reads were preprocessed to remove errors, and CDR3 was defined according to IMGT conventions as the region from the conserved cysteine to phenylalanine. Clonality was computed as 1 minus the Shannon entropy, with the entropy normalized by log2 of the number of productive unique TCRs. CD4 or CD8 identity of scalp clones was inferred by cross-referencing scalp TCRbeta sequences with sorted blood CD4 and CD8 repertoires. TCRdb carries this immuneACCESS record with in-frame sequences only. Its versions omit some clonotypes, under half of them owing to an unresolved V gene in the studies checked, with the rest unexplained. V, J and clone size reflect that table, while D and trimming were determined from the DNA. The sample table lists 180,000 or so clones, about 70% of them with a count of one. About an eighth of the sample belongs to the ten largest clones.

Recombination linked TRBV29-1 to TRBJ2-5; no D gene is confidently identified. This sequence originates from a human donor with alopecia areata. The material sequenced was CD8+ T cells sorted from blood, taken at week 0. CDR3 reads: CSVESRSETQETQYF. The DNA sequence is as follows: TGCAGCGTTGAAAGTAGGTCAGAGACGCAAGAGACCCAGTACTTC.